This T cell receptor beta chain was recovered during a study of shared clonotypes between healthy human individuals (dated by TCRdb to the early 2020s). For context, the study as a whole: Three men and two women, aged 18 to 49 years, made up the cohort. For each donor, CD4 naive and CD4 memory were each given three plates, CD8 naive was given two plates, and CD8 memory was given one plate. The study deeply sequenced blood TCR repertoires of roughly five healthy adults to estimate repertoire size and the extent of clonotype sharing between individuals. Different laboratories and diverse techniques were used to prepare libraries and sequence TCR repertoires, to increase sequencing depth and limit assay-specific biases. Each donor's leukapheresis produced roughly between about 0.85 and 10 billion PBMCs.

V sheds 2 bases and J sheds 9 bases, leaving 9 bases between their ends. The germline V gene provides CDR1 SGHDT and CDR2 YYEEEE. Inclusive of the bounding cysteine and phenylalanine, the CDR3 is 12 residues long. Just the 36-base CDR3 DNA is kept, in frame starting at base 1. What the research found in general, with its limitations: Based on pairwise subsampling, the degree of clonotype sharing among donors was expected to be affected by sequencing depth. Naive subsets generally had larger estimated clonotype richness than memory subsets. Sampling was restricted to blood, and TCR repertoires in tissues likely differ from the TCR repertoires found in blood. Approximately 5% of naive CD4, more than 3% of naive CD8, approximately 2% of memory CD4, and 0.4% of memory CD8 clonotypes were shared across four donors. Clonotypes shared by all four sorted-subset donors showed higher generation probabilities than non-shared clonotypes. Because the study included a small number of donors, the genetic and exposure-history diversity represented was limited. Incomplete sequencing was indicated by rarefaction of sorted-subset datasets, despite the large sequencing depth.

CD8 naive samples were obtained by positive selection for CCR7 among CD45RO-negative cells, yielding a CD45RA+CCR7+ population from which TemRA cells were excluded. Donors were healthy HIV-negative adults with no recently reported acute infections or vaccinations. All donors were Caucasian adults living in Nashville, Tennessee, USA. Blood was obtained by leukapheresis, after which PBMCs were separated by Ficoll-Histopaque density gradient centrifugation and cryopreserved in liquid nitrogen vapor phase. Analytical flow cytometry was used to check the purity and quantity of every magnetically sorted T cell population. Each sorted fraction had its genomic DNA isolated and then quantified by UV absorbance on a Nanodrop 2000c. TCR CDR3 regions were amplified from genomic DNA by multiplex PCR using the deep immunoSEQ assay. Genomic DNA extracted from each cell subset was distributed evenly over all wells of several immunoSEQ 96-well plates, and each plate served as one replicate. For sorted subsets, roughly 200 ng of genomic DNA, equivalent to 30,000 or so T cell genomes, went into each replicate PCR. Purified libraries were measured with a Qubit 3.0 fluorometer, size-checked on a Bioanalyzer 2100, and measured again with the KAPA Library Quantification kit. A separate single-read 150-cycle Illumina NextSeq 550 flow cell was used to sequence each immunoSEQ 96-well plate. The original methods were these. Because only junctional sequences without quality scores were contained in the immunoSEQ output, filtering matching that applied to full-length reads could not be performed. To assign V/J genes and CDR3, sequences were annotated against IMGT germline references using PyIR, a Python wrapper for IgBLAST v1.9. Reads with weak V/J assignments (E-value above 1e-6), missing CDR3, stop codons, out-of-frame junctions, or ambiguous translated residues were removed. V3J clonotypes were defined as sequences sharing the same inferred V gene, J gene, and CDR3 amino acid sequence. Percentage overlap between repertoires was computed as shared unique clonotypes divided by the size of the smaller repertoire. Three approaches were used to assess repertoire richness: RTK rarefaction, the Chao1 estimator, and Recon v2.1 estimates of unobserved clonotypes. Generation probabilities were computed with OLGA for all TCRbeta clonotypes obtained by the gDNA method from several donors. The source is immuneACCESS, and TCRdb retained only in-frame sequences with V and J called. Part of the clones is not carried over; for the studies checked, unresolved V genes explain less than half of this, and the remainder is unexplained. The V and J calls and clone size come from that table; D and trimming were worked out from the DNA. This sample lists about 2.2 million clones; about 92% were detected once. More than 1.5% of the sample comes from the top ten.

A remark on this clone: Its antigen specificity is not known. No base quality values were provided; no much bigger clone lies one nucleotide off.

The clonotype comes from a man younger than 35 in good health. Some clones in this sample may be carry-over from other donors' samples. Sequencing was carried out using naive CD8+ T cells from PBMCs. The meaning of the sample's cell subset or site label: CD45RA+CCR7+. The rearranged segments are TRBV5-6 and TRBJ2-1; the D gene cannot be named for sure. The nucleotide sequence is TGTGCCAGCAGCTTTTCACCTAGTGAGCAGTTCTTC. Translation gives CASSFSPSEQFF.